The 17 T cell receptor beta chains listed next were all sequenced from one sample in a study of graft-versus-host responses after intestinal transplantation. TCRdb's table, derived via immunoSEQ multiplex PCR, lists solely in-frame clones and lacks some. The data hold roughly 25,000 clones, with 85% to 95% observed a single time. The sequencing used PBMCs, collected 18 days after transplant. These TCRs come from a human patient who received an intestinal transplant, so some T cells may come from the graft donor.

This sequence joins TRBV5-1 and TRBJ1-5; 7 bases agree with TRBD1. The CDR3 length is 14 residues. Germline CDR1 and CDR2: SGHRS and YFSETQ. The V segment lost 1 base and the J segment 7 bases; nucleotides outside the gene matches: 5. DNA of the CDR3: TGCGCCAGCAGCTTGTCAGGGGGTGACCAGCCCCAGCATTTT. Its translation: CASSLSGGDQPQHF.

This chain connects TRBV9 to TRBJ1-2; 7 bases fit TRBD1. CDR1 SGDLS and CDR2 YYNGEE come from the germline V gene. With 4 bases clipped from V and 8 bases from J, the junction kept 8 bases outside the gene matches. CDR3 length equals 13 residues. The CDR3 loop is CASSPGQAEGYTF. For the CDR3, the DNA is TGTGCCAGCAGCCCAGGACAGGCGGAGGGCTACACCTTC.

V is TRBV28 and J is TRBJ1-5; no firm D call. Germline V gene data show CDR1 as MDHEN and CDR2 as SYDVKM. With 2 bases removed from V and 0 bases from J, the gap between germline ends came to 14 bases. The length of the CDR3 is 17 residues. Written as DNA, the CDR3 is TGTGCCAGCAGTTTAAGGAGGATGACGGTTAGCAATCAGCCCCAGCATTTT. Its protein product is CASSLRRMTVSNQPQHF. Filled out from reference TRBV28 and TRBJ1-5, the complete variable domain reads DVKVTQSSRYLVKRTGEKVFLECVQDMDHENMFWYRQDPGLGLRLIYFSYDVKMKEKGDIPEGYSVSREKKERFSLILESASTNQTSMYLCASSLRRMTVSNQPQHFGDGTRLSIL.

The CDR3: CASDRGRETQYF. Here the CDR3 DNA reads TGTGCCAGCGATCGAGGGAGGGAGACCCAGTACTTC. The chain recombines TRBV6-5 with TRBJ2-5, with a tentative D call TRBD2 (6 bases). The CDR3 is 12 residues long. CDR1 is MNHEY, CDR2 SVGAGI, per germline. V was trimmed by 8 bases and J by 5 bases, leaving 12 bases between them.

This sequence joins TRBV27 and TRBJ2-7; maybe TRBD2 (6 bases). V was cut by 2 bases and J by 3 bases, with 8 bases left in between. Germline V lookup: CDR1 MNHEY, CDR2 SMNVEV (reference sequence). The CDR3 is 13 amino acids. This chain's CDR3 is CASSLGGNYEQYF. The DNA for the CDR3 is TGTGCCAGCAGTTTAGGGGGGAACTACGAGCAGTACTTC.

V and J are TRBV19 and TRBJ2-1, with unresolved D. CDR1 is LNHDA, CDR2 SQIVND, per germline (reference sequence). The CDR3 covers 15 residues. Trimming shortened V by 3 bases and J by 0 bases, and 9 bases separated the two germline ends. CDR3 region: CASSITVSSYNEQFF. CDR3 in DNA: TGTGCCAGTAGTATTACCGTTTCCTCCTACAATGAGCAGTTCTTC.

The chain is built from TRBV10-3 and TRBJ1-5, with unresolved D. CDR1 ENHRY and CDR2 SYGVKD come from the germline V gene. Trimming shortened V by 6 bases and J by 0 bases, and 12 bases separated the two germline ends. This CDR3 is 15 amino acids long. The CDR3 coding sequence is TGTGCCATCAGCCCCACCCAGGATAGCAATCAGCCCCAGCATTTT. It yields the protein CAISPTQDSNQPQHF.

V gene TRBV10-1 combines with J gene TRBJ2-1; TRBD2 agrees at 9 bases. The CDR3 runs 15 residues. Germline CDR1 WNHNN, CDR2 SYGVQD (reference sequence). V dropped 5 bases and J dropped 5; count of bases not matched to a gene: 7. This chain's CDR3 is CASSLSGGPNNEQFF. CDR3 bases: TGCGCCAGCAGTCTTAGCGGGGGCCCTAACAATGAGCAGTTCTTC.

The rearrangement joins TRBV6-6 to TRBJ2-1; TRBD2 aligns across 13 bases. Germline CDR1 is MNHNY and CDR2 is SVGAGI (reference sequence). V was clipped by 0 bases and J by 9 bases; unmatched bases: 5. The CDR3 is made up of 16 amino acids. The CDR3 is CASSYSKLAGGREQFF. In DNA, the CDR3 is TGTGCCAGCAGTTACTCGAAACTAGCGGGGGGGCGTGAGCAGTTCTTC.

This rearrangement joins TRBV7-7 to TRBJ2-5; TRBD2 aligns across 7 bases. The trim removed 7 bases at V and 9 bases at J, leaving 8 bases unmatched. The length of the CDR3 is 12 residues. Per germline, CDR1 SSHAT and CDR2 FNYEAQ (reference sequence). The CDR3 loop is CASKGWSGAQYF. Here the CDR3 DNA reads TGTGCCAGCAAAGGGTGGAGCGGGGCCCAGTACTTC. The full variable domain, in which reference TRBV7-7 and TRBJ2-5 provide the parts outside the CDR3, is GAGVSQSPRYKVTKRGQDVTLRCDPISSHATLYWYQQALGQGPEFLTYFNYEAQPDKSGLPSDRFSAERPEGSISTLTIQRTEQRDSAMYRCASKGWSGAQYFGPGTRLLVL.

This chain links TRBV5-1 with TRBJ1-4; no clear D gene. Trimming stripped 4 bases from V and 6 bases from J, with 16 bases between. This CDR3 is 15 amino acids long. CDR1 is SGHRS and CDR2 is YFSETQ in the germline V gene. This CDR3 is CASSAPEGADEKLFF. The CDR3 DNA is TGCGCCAGCAGCGCGCCCGAGGGCGCGGATGAAAAACTGTTTTTT.

This chain joins TRBV15 and TRBJ1-4; TRBD1 might be the D (5 bases). The CDR3 runs to 16 residues. Trimming shortened V by 3 bases and J by 8 bases, and 19 bases separated the two germline ends. Germline lookup yields CDR1 LNHNV and CDR2 YYDKDF (reference sequence). The DNA of the CDR3 is TGTGCCACCAGCAGGGGTAGGAGGGGACCGGTCGAAAAACTGTTTTTT. Protein product: CATSRGRRGPVEKLFF.

This clone was picked up one time. The V call is TRBV11-2, the J call TRBJ2-1; D possibly corresponds to TRBD2 (6 bases). The CDR3 has 15 residues. The germline V gene encodes CDR1 SGHAT and CDR2 FQNNGV. V was trimmed by 3 bases and J by 9 bases, leaving 18 bases between them. CDR3 residues: CASSFAAGSTVEQFF. Here the CDR3 DNA reads TGTGCCAGCAGCTTTGCCGCGGGGAGCACTGTTGAGCAGTTCTTC. The full variable domain, its missing parts supplied by reference TRBV11-2 and TRBJ2-1, is EAGVAQSPRYKIIEKRQSVAFWCNPISGHATLYWYQQILGQGPKLLIQFQNNGVVDDSQLPKDRFSAERLKGVDSTLKIQPAKLEDSAVYLCASSFAAGSTVEQFFGPGTRLTVL.

The chain employs TRBV9 and TRBJ2-5; D may be TRBD1 or TRBD2 (5 bases each). This CDR3 spans 15 amino acids. Germline V lookup: CDR1 SGDLS, CDR2 YYNGEE. With 0 bases removed from V and 2 bases from J, the gap between germline ends came to 11 bases. CDR3 DNA: TGTGCCAGCAGCGTAGAACTGGGGGTTCAAGAGACCCAGTACTTC. It encodes CASSVELGVQETQYF.

The V call is TRBV7-3, the J call TRBJ2-7; possibly TRBD1 for D (5 bases). Germline V lookup: CDR1 SGHTA, CDR2 FQGTGA. CDR3 length: 14 residues. V was cut by 2 bases and J by 2 bases, with 10 bases left in between. The CDR3 DNA sequence: TGTGCCAGCAGCTTAGACAGTTCGGCCTACGAGCAGTACTTC. This encodes CASSLDSSAYEQYF.

The rearrangement joins TRBV5-1 to TRBJ2-3, with D tentatively TRBD1 or TRBD2 (5 bases each). CDR1 is SGHRS, CDR2 YFSETQ, per germline. This CDR3 spans 13 amino acids. The ends were cut back, 10 bases at V and 4 bases at J, with 16 bases in the middle. The CDR3 nucleotides are TGCGCCTCCTCCGAGGGGACGGCAGATACGCAGTATTTT. Amino acid sequence: CASSEGTADTQYF. Based on the CDR3 plus reference TRBV5-1 and TRBJ2-3, the full variable domain is KAGVTQTPRYLIKTRGQQVTLSCSPISGHRSVSWYQQTPGQGLQFLFEYFSETQRNKGNFPGRFSGRQFSNSRSEMNVSTLELGDSALYLCASSEGTADTQYFGPGTRLTVL.

This clone has only a few counts. CDR3 protein: CASSSSTDTQYF. The CDR3, as DNA: TGTGCCAGCAGCTCCAGCACAGATACGCAGTATTTT. The chain has TRBV7-9 and TRBJ2-3; D is ambiguous. This CDR3 region has 12 residues. Germline V gene data show CDR1 as SEHNR and CDR2 as FQNEAQ (reference sequence). Trimming shortened V by 4 bases and J by 0 bases, and 2 bases separated the two germline ends.